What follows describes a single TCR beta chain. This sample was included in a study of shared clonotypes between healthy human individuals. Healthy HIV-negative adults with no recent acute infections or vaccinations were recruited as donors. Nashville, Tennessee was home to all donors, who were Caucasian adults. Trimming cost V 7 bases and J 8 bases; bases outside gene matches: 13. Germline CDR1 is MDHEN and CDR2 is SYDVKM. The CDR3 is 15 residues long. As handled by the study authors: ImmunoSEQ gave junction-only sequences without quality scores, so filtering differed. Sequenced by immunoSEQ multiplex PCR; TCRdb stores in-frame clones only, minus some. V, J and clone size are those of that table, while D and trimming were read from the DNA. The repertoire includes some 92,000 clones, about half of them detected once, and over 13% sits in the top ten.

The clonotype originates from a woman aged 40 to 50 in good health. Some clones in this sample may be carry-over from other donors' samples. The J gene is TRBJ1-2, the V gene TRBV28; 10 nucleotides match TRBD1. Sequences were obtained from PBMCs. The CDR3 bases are TGTGCCAGCAAGTTCCCCCAGGACAGGGGGTCCGGCTACACCTTC. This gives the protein CASKFPQDRGSGYTF.